This T cell receptor beta chain emerged from a study of cytomegalovirus exposure and HLA in healthy donors. Study-wide points: Analysis performed later found more than 15,000 TCR beta sequences associated with HLA alleles at 0.05 false discovery rate.

Note on this clone: What it binds is unknown.

A multiplex PCR was run with 60 Vbeta primers and 13 Jbeta primers. This table comes from immunoSEQ multiplex PCR, and its TCRdb copy is limited to in-frame clones, with some not included. This sample has roughly 140,000 clones, with less than 85% found just once. The junction had 8 bases not matched to a gene; V was cut back by 0 bases and J by 2 bases. CDR1 is SGHKS, CDR2 YYEKEE, per germline (reference sequence). The CDR3 consists of 18 residues. The specimen sequenced was PBMCs. This chain joins TRBV5-5 and TRBJ2-6; 7 bases are shared with TRBD1. The receptor's source is a man in his forties in good health and CMV-seropositive. This chain's CDR3 is CASSLGQGIGTGANVLTF. CDR3 bases: TGTGCCAGCAGCTTGGGACAGGGAATTGGTACTGGGGCCAACGTCCTGACTTTC.